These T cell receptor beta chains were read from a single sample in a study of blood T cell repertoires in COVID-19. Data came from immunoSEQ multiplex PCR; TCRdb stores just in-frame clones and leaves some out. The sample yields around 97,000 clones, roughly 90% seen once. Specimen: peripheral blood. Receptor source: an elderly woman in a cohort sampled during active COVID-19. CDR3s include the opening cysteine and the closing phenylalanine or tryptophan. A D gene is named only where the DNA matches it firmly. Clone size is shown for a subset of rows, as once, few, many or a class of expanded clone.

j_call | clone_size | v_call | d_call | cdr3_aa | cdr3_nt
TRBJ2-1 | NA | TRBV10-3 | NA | CASRDGQPHEQFF | TGTGCCAGCCGCGACGGACAACCCCATGAGCAGTTCTTC
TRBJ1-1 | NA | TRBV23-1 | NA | CASARGERYTEAFF | TGCGCCAGCGCCCGGGGGGAGAGGTACACTGAAGCTTTCTTT
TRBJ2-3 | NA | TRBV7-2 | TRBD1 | CASSFQGDRGIGSTDTQYF | TGTGCCAGCAGCTTCCAAGGGGACAGGGGGATAGGTAGCACAGATACGCAGTATTTT
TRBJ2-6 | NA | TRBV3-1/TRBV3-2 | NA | CASSQDLISRLLGNSGANVLTF | TGTGCCAGCAGCCAAGATTTGATATCGAGGCTCCTAGGAAACTCTGGGGCCAACGTCCTGACTTTC
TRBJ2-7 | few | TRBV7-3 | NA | CASSHRQDNYEQYF | TGTGCCAGCAGCCACCGTCAGGACAACTACGAGCAGTACTTC
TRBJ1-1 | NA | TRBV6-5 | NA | CASSYTGDSNTEAFF | TGTGCCAGCAGTTACACGGGGGACTCGAACACTGAAGCTTTCTTT
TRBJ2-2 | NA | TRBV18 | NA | CASSPGGARELFF | TGTGCCAGCTCACCTGGAGGGGCCCGGGAGCTGTTTTTT
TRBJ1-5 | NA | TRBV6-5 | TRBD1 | CASESGGQPQHF | TGTGCCAGCGAGTCAGGGGGACAGCCCCAGCATTTT
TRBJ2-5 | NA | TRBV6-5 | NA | CASSTSTTYQETQYF | TGTGCCAGCAGTACCTCGACAACGTACCAAGAGACCCAGTACTTC
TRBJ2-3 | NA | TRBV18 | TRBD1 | CASSPMGQGVTDTQYF | TGTGCCAGCTCACCAATGGGACAGGGGGTTACAGATACGCAGTATTTT
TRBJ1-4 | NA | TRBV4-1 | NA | CASSQDRTSNEKLFF | TGCGCCAGCAGCCAAGACAGGACTTCTAATGAAAAACTGTTTTTT
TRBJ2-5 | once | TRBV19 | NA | CASRPGGVETQYF | TGTGCCAGCCGGCCCGGCGGGGTTGAGACCCAGTACTTC
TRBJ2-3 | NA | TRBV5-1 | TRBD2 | CASRTGAGVATDTQYF | TGCGCCAGCAGGACGGGAGCGGGAGTTGCCACAGATACGCAGTATTTT
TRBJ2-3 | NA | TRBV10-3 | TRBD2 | CAIRPQAGRSTDTQYF | TGTGCCATACGACCTCAAGCGGGACGAAGCACAGATACGCAGTATTTT
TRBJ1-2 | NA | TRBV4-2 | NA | CASSQDVRGGYTF | TGTGCCAGCAGCCAAGATGTAAGGGGCGGCTACACCTTC
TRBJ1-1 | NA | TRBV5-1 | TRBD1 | CASSPTTGGTNTEAFF | TGCGCCAGCAGCCCAACGACAGGGGGCACGAACACTGAAGCTTTCTTT
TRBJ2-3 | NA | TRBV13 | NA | CASRVEHTDTQYF | TGTGCCAGCAGAGTCGAGCACACAGATACGCAGTATTTT
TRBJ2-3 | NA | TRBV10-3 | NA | CAIRGDSGMTDTQYF | TGTGCCATCAGAGGGGACTCGGGGATGACAGATACGCAGTATTTT
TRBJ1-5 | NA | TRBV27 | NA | CASSLYTGRDSNQPQHF | TGTGCCAGCAGTCTCTACACGGGGCGGGATAGCAATCAGCCCCAGCATTTT
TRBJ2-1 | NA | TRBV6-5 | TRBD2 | CASTGLVGNEQFF | TGTGCCAGCACCGGACTAGTTGGAAATGAGCAGTTCTTC
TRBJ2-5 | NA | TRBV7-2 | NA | CASSLLPGRGETQYF | TGTGCCAGCAGCTTACTGCCAGGCCGGGGGGAGACCCAGTACTTC
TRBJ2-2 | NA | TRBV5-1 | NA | CASSLQGNTGELFF | TGCGCCAGCAGCTTACAGGGGAACACCGGGGAGCTGTTTTTT
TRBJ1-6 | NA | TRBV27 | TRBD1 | CASSFLGGQGTYNSPLHF | TGTGCCAGCAGTTTTCTCGGAGGACAGGGAACCTATAATTCACCCCTCCACTTT
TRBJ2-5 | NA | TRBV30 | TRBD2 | CAWSAGGNQETQYF | TGTGCCTGGAGTGCGGGGGGGAACCAAGAGACCCAGTACTTC
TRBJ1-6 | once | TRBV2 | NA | CASSDGDRNSPLHF | TGTGCCAGCAGTGACGGGGATCGTAATTCACCCCTCCACTTT
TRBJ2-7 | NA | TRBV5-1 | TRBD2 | CASNGGSSYEQYF | TGCGCCAGCAACGGGGGGTCCTCCTACGAGCAGTACTTC
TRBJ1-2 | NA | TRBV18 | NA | CASSPGGTGYTF | TGTGCCAGCTCACCAGGGGGCACAGGCTACACCTTC
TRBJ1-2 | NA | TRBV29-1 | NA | CSVDQGSGYTF | TGCAGCGTTGACCAGGGCAGTGGCTACACCTTC